This TCR beta chain comes out of a study of vaccination and CD4 T cells after COVID-19. Study context: At a median approximately 100 days (range 35 to 161) after diagnosis, post-COVID samples were drawn.

The treatment denotes: roughly 10-day PBMC culture with coronavirus spike peptide pools or control peptides (ViraFEST assay). The V gene lost 10 bases and the J gene lost 1 base, with 14 bases spanning the gap. In germline, CDR1 is MNHEY, CDR2 SVGEGT. This CDR3 spans 14 amino acids. By share, this clonotype counts as medium-sized (0.01 to 0.1%). Its target is not known. With the Oncomine TCR Beta short-read assay, DNA from cultured CD4+ T cells was sequenced. TCRdb redid the calling of the PCR reads with MiXCR, one entry per CDR3 protein. The data contain 20,000 or so distinct CDR3 sequences, over 20% of them singletons.

This rearrangement joins TRBV6-2 or TRBV6-3 to TRBJ2-1; D is possibly TRBD2 (6 bases). The sequenced sample was cultured CD4+ T cells from blood. The source is a human donor with COVID-19. DNA for the CDR3: TGTGCCACGAGAGCCGGGGGTTCCTACAATGAGCAGTTCTTC. It is translated as CATRAGGSYNEQFF.